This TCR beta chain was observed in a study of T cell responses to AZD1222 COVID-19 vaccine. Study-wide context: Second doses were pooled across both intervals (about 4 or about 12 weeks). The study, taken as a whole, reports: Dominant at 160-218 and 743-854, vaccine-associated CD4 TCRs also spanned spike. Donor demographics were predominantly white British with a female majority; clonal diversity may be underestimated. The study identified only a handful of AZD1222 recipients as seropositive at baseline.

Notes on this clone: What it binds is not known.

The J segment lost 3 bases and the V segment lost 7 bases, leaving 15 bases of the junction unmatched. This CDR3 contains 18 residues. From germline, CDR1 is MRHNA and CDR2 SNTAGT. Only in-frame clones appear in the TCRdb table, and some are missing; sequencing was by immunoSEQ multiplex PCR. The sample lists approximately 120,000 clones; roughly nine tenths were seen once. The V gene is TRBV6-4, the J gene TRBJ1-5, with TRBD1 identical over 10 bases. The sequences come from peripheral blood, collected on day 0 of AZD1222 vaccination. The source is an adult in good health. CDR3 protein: CASIPGTGDELPNQPQHF. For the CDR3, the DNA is TGTGCCAGCATCCCCGGGACAGGGGACGAATTACCCAATCAGCCCCAGCATTTT.